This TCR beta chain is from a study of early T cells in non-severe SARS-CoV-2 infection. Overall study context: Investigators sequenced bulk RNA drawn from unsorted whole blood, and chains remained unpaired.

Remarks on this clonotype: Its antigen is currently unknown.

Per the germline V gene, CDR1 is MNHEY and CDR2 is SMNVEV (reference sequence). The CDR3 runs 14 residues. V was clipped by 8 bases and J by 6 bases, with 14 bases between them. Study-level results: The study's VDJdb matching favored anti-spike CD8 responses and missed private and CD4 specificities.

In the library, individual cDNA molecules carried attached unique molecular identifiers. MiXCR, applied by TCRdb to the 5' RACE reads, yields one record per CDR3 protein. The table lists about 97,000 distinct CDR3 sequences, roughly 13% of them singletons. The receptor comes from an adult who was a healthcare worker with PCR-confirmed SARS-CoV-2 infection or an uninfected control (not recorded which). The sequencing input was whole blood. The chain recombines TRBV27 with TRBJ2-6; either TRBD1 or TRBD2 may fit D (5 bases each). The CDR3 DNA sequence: TGTGCCAGCGGGTTCCGGGGCCCGGCCAACGTCCTGACTTTC. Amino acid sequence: CASGFRGPANVLTF. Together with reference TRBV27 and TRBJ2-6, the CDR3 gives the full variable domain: EAQVTQNPRYLITVTGKKLTVTCSQNMNHEYMSWYRQDPGLGLRQIYYSMNVEVTDKGDVPEGYKVSRKEKRNFPLILESPSPNQTSLYFCASGFRGPANVLTFGAGSRLTVL.